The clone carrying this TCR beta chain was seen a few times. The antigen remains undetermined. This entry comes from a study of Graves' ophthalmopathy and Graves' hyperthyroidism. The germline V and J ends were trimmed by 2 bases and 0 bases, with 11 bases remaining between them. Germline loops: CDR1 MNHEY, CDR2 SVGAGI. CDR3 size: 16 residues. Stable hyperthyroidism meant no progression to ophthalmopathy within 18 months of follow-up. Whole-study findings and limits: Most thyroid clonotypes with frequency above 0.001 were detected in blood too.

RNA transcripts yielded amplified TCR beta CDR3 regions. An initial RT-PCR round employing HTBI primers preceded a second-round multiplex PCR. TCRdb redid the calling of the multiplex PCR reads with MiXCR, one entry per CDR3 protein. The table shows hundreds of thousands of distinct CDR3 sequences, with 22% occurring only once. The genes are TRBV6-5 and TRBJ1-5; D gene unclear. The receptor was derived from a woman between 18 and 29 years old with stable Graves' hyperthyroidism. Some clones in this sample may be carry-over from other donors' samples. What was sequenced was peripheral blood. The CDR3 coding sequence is TGTGCCAGCAGTTACGAGGGCCTATATAGCAATCAGCCCCAGCATTTT. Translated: CASSYEGLYSNQPQHF.